Detailed here is one T cell receptor beta chain. The antigen is unknown. PCR primers comprised 60 Vbeta and 13 Jbeta primers. This table comes from immunoSEQ multiplex PCR, and its TCRdb copy is limited to in-frame clones, with some not included. The table shows roughly 86,000 clones, with 65% occurring only once. This entry is derived from a study of cytomegalovirus exposure and HLA in healthy donors. There were likely unrecorded immune exposures, though donors were nominally healthy when sampled. Germline CDR1 is SGHVS and CDR2 is FNYEAQ. The J segment lost 2 bases and the V segment lost 4 bases, leaving 4 bases of the junction unmatched. This CDR3 is built from 15 residues. Study-wide points: Association of 16,951 TCR beta sequences with HLA alleles was found at 0.05 false discovery rate in a later analysis. Many donors shared some public TCRs, even though most TCR sequences were rare. Per published reports, the classifier diagnosed cytomegalovirus status with high specificity and sensitivity.

The chain links TRBV7-6 to TRBJ2-3, with TRBD2 matching over 9 bases. The TCR originated in a woman aged 50 to 60 in good health and CMV-seropositive. Input material: PBMCs. CDR3 protein: CASSSSGANTDTQYF. The CDR3 DNA is TGTGCCAGCAGCTCTAGCGGGGCGAACACAGATACGCAGTATTTT.